This TCR beta chain appears in the sequencing data of a study of T-cell memory formation after mild COVID-19. Study overall: For the most part, TCR clusters were specific to one donor.

Amplification by 5'RACE using constant-segment primers produced TCR alpha and TCR beta cDNA libraries that carried sample barcodes and UMIs. Via MiXCR, TCRdb re-called the 5' RACE reads, giving one row per CDR3 protein. The sample yields nearly 350,000 distinct CDR3 sequences, 10% to 15% seen once. Germline V gene lookup returns CDR1 SGHRS and CDR2 YFSETQ. Trimming removed 4 bases from V and 3 bases from J; junction bases left unmatched: 14. This CDR3 is 17 amino acids long. This clonotype has just one count. V usage is TRBV5-1 and J usage is TRBJ1-2, with 8 bases lining up with TRBD1. The receptor's source is a man younger than 35 who had mild COVID-19 (a few samples of this study predate the infection). Cell type and time point are not known. Sequences were obtained from PBMCs or a T cell subset sorted from them (not recorded which). The CDR3 protein is CASSPSTGATGDYGYTF. CDR3 bases: TGCGCCAGCAGCCCGTCGACAGGGGCGACTGGGGACTATGGCTACACCTTC.